A selection of T cell receptor beta chains follows, all from one sample in a study of shared clonotypes between healthy human individuals. Method: immunoSEQ multiplex PCR; TCRdb's copy keeps in-frame clones and lacks some. The table shows about 510,000 clones, with around 79% occurring only once. Sequenced: PBMCs. The origin of the receptors is a woman in her 40s in good health. Some clones in this sample may be carry-over from other donors' samples. Both conserved end residues are part of each CDR3. D genes are given only for firm matches. The listing skips clone size in some rows; elsewhere it reads once, few, many or a size class.

j_call clone_size d_call v_call cdr3_aa cdr3_nt
TRBJ2-3 . . TRBV4-1 CASSQGAGFPDTQYF TGCGCCAGCAGCCAAGGGGCAGGCTTCCCAGATACGCAGTATTTT
TRBJ2-7 . TRBD2 TRBV5-1 CASSLRRDSGRAYEQYF TGCGCCAGCAGCTTGAGAAGGGACAGCGGGAGGGCCTACGAGCAGTACTTC
TRBJ2-5 . . TRBV5-1 CASTANLETQYF TGCGCCAGCACGGCGAATTTAGAGACCCAGTACTTC
TRBJ2-1 . TRBD2 TRBV4-1 CASSQRSGTYNEQFF TGCGCCAGCAGCCAACGTAGCGGGACTTACAATGAGCAGTTCTTC
TRBJ2-1 . TRBD2 TRBV13 CASSTSGRGYNEQFF TGTGCCAGCAGCACTAGCGGGAGAGGCTACAATGAGCAGTTCTTC
TRBJ2-1 . TRBD1 TRBV28 CASSTLSGQGAWDEQFF TGTGCCAGCAGTACCCTCTCGGGACAGGGGGCCTGGGATGAGCAGTTCTTC
TRBJ2-7 . . TRBV19 CASSTRDLSSYEQYF TGTGCCAGTAGTACTCGGGACTTGTCCTCCTACGAGCAGTACTTC
TRBJ1-5 . . TRBV28 CASSSQGSNQPQHF TGTGCCAGCAGTTCCCAGGGGAGCAATCAGCCCCAGCATTTT
TRBJ2-7 . TRBD1 TRBV5-1 CASSSISDRVSYEQYF TGCGCCAGCAGCAGCATCTCTGACAGGGTATCCTACGAGCAGTACTTC
TRBJ1-2 . TRBD1 TRBV19 CASSSPRDRGHGYTF TGTGCCAGTAGTAGCCCTCGGGACAGGGGACATGGCTACACCTTC
TRBJ2-3 . . TRBV27 CASSTNTDTQYF TGTGCCAGCAGTACAAACACAGATACGCAGTATTTT
TRBJ2-7 . . TRBV7-9 CASSLLSGASYEQYF TGTGCCAGCAGCTTATTGTCGGGGGCCTCCTACGAGCAGTACTTC
TRBJ1-5 . . TRBV19 CASMAGNNQPQHF TGTGCCAGTATGGCGGGTAACAATCAGCCCCAGCATTTT
TRBJ2-5 once . TRBV29-1 CSGGTAPVETQYF TGCAGCGGTGGGACCGCCCCCGTGGAGACCCAGTACTTC
TRBJ1-1 . . TRBV28 CASSPSVGGTEAFF TGTGCCAGCAGTCCCAGCGTGGGGGGCACTGAAGCTTTCTTT
TRBJ2-7 . TRBD1 TRBV27 CASARDSNYEQYF TGTGCCAGCGCTCGGGACAGTAACTACGAGCAGTACTTC
TRBJ1-1 . . TRBV18 CASSGRGTEAFF TGTGCCAGCTCAGGGCGGGGTACTGAAGCTTTCTTT
TRBJ2-1 . . TRBV14 CASSPQVGATSYNEQFF TGTGCCAGCAGCCCGCAAGTCGGGGCCACCTCCTACAATGAGCAGTTCTTC
TRBJ2-3 few . TRBV12-5 CASGTTGLPENTQYF TGTGCTAGTGGAACCACGGGACTGCCCGAGAATACGCAGTATTTT
TRBJ1-2 . . TRBV2 CASSERLTFNYGYTF TGTGCCAGCAGCGAAAGGTTGACCTTTAACTATGGCTACACCTTC
TRBJ2-1 . . TRBV10-3 CAISGGAGNEQFF TGTGCCATCAGTGGTGGTGCGGGCAATGAGCAGTTCTTC
TRBJ2-7 once TRBD2 TRBV7-9 CASSPVAGRRREQYF TGTGCCAGCAGTCCTGTAGCGGGACGCCGTAGGGAGCAGTACTTC
TRBJ2-3 once TRBD2 TRBV7-8 CASSPPGGSDRTDTQYF TGTGCCAGCAGCCCGCCCGGGGGGAGCGACCGCACAGATACGCAGTATTTT
TRBJ2-1 . TRBD1 TRBV9 CASRGTGNEQFF TGTGCCAGCAGGGGGACAGGGAATGAGCAGTTCTTC
TRBJ2-3 . TRBD2 TRBV7-2 CASVLLSGRGDTQYF TGTGCCAGCGTTCTTCTTAGCGGGAGGGGAGATACGCAGTATTTT
TRBJ2-1 . TRBD2 TRBV19 CASSGGRVANEQFF TGTGCCAGTAGTGGCGGGAGGGTGGCCAATGAGCAGTTCTTC
TRBJ2-7 . . TRBV29-1 CSVSPSGTHYEQYF TGCAGCGTTTCACCCTCCGGGACACACTACGAGCAGTACTTC
TRBJ2-7 . . TRBV6-1 CASSDSGGLAYEQYF TGTGCCAGCAGTGATTCGGGGGGCCTGGCCTACGAGCAGTACTTC
TRBJ2-3 . TRBD2 TRBV6-4 CASTPGTSGRAEADTQYF TGTGCCAGCACCCCCGGGACTAGCGGGAGGGCTGAAGCAGATACGCAGTATTTT
TRBJ2-7 . . TRBV5-5 CASSTGVRGSYEQYF TGTGCCAGCAGCACCGGGGTCCGGGGATCCTACGAGCAGTACTTC
TRBJ2-2 . TRBD1 TRBV27 CANFKGAGNTGELFF TGTGCCAACTTTAAGGGGGCGGGGAACACCGGGGAGCTGTTTTTT
TRBJ2-7 . TRBD2 TRBV7-8 CASSQTSGTPSYEQYF TGTGCCAGCAGCCAGACTAGCGGAACACCTTCCTACGAGCAGTACTTC
TRBJ2-1 once . TRBV10-1 CASSGVEGREQFF TGCGCCAGCAGTGGGGTGGAGGGGAGGGAGCAGTTCTTC
TRBJ1-1 . TRBD1 TRBV27 CASSSTGTGEPLGAFF TGTGCCAGCAGTTCTACCGGGACAGGGGAGCCCTTAGGGGCTTTCTTT
TRBJ2-7 . . TRBV9 CASSVGYSGAYEQYF TGTGCCAGCAGCGTAGGCTATAGCGGCGCCTACGAGCAGTACTTC
TRBJ2-1 once TRBD1 TRBV27 CASGTDRGSGEQFF TGTGCCAGCGGGACCGACAGGGGGTCGGGTGAGCAGTTCTTC
TRBJ2-2 . . TRBV5-1 CASSLAPQGAGTGELFF TGCGCCAGCAGCTTGGCCCCCCAGGGCGCGGGCACCGGGGAGCTGTTTTTT
TRBJ2-1 . . TRBV20-1 CSARIPLGQFF TGCAGTGCTAGAATACCCCTTGGGCAGTTCTTC
TRBJ1-2 . TRBD1 TRBV4-3 CASSQDRAGYYGYTF TGCGCCAGCAGCCAGGACAGGGCCGGATACTATGGCTACACCTTC
TRBJ1-3 . . TRBV25-1 CASSPVQALSGNTIYF TGTGCCAGCAGCCCCGTCCAGGCGCTCTCTGGAAACACCATATATTTT
TRBJ1-5 . TRBD1 TRBV5-1 CASSLEGAQHGPQHF TGCGCCAGCAGCTTGGAGGGGGCCCAACATGGACCCCAGCATTTT
TRBJ2-7 . . TRBV6-1 CASIIRGGSYEQYF TGTGCCAGCATAATCAGGGGAGGCTCCTACGAGCAGTACTTC
TRBJ2-7 . . TRBV11-1 CASSFGGSYEQYF TGTGCCAGCAGCTTTGGTGGGAGTTACGAGCAGTACTTC
TRBJ2-3 . TRBD2 TRBV5-1 CASSSWTSGMGTDTQYF TGCGCCAGCAGCTCCTGGACTAGCGGGATGGGCACAGATACGCAGTATTTT
TRBJ2-1 . TRBD1 TRBV5-1 CASSDPGQANNEQFF TGCGCCAGCAGTGACCCGGGACAGGCAAACAATGAGCAGTTCTTC
TRBJ2-2 once . TRBV6-4 CASSRSGTDTGELFF TGTGCCAGCAGTCGTAGCGGGACAGACACCGGGGAGCTGTTTTTT
TRBJ2-5 . . TRBV19 CASSIGTEDSTETQYF TGTGCCAGTAGTATAGGGACTGAAGACAGTACGGAGACCCAGTACTTC
TRBJ2-7 . . TRBV5-1 CASSLVYNSYEQYF TGCGCCAGCAGCTTGGTATACAATTCCTACGAGCAGTACTTC
TRBJ2-7 . . TRBV18 CASSPPGGYPTYEQYF TGTGCCAGCTCACCACCTGGCGGTTATCCTACCTACGAGCAGTACTTC
TRBJ2-1 . . TRBV6-5 CASSYSGQGTYNEQFF TGTGCCAGCAGTTACTCGGGCCAGGGGACCTACAATGAGCAGTTCTTC